The 11 T cell receptor beta chains below come from one sample, sequenced in a study of cytomegalovirus exposure and HLA in healthy donors. Use of 60 Vbeta and 13 Jbeta primers characterized the PCR. Generated by immunoSEQ multiplex PCR, the TCRdb table keeps only in-frame clones and is missing some. This repertoire shows under 200,000 clones, about 80% found once; its top ten account for more than 3%. Sequences were obtained from PBMCs. These receptors were obtained from a man aged 35 to 55 in good health and CMV-seropositive.

The J gene is TRBJ2-3, the V gene TRBV7-9; 10 bases are shared with TRBD1. The CDR3 sequence is 15 residues long. The J segment lost 4 bases and the V segment lost 5 bases, leaving 6 bases of the junction unmatched. Germline CDR1 SEHNR, CDR2 FQNEAQ (reference sequence). The CDR3 bases are TGTGCCAGCAGCCAAACGACAGGGGGCCCAGATACGCAGTATTTT. This sequence encodes CASSQTTGGPDTQYF.

The chain combines TRBV29-1 with TRBJ1-2; possible D gene TRBD1, 5 bases. CDR3 length: 14 residues. Looked up from germline, CDR1 is SQVTM and CDR2 is ANQGSEA. V was cut by 2 bases and J by 5 bases, with 15 bases left in between. In DNA, the CDR3 is TGCAGCGTTGAACCGGGCCAGGGCGTTTATGGCTACACCTTC. It translates to CSVEPGQGVYGYTF.

V is TRBV6-6 and J is TRBJ2-2; 8 bases are shared with TRBD1. The J segment lost 2 bases and the V segment lost 6 bases, leaving 8 bases of the junction unmatched. The CDR3 length is 16 residues. Germline CDR1 and CDR2: MNHNY and SVGAGI (reference sequence). The CDR3 nucleotides are TGTGCCAGCAGAACCGGACAGGGTGACAACACCGGGGAGCTGTTTTTT. Protein sequence: CASRTGQGDNTGELFF.

This chain joins TRBV10-2 and TRBJ2-3; D call uncertain. V lost 2 bases and J lost 4, with 4 bases in between. Germline V gene sequence: CDR1 WSHSY, CDR2 SAAADI. The CDR3 contains 12 residues. The chain's CDR3 is CASSESADTQYF. For the CDR3, the DNA is TGCGCCAGCAGTGAGAGCGCAGATACGCAGTATTTT.

J is TRBJ2-7 and V is TRBV4-3; TRBD2 aligns across 7 bases. The CDR3 loop spans 18 amino acids. V was pared by 4 bases and J by 0 bases, with 15 bases of the junction left unmatched. The germline CDR1 and CDR2 sequences are LGHNA and YSLEER. Here the CDR3 DNA reads TGCGCCAGCAGCCGCCCGTGGGTAGCGGGTTCAAGCTCCTACGAGCAGTACTTC. Protein: CASSRPWVAGSSSYEQYF.

This chain joins TRBV12-5 and TRBJ1-1; TRBD1 might be the D (5 bases). Germline CDR1 is LGHNT and CDR2 is FRNRAP. The CDR3 totals 13 residues. V dropped 7 bases and J dropped 1 base, with 10 bases sitting between them. CDR3 sequence reads: CASVPGQNTEAFF. DNA of the CDR3: TGTGCTAGTGTTCCCGGACAGAACACTGAAGCTTTCTTT.

V is TRBV18 and J is TRBJ2-1, with TRBD2 matching over 15 bases. From germline, CDR1 is KGHSH and CDR2 LQKENI. The J segment lost 9 bases and the V segment lost 3 bases, leaving 6 bases of the junction unmatched. The CDR3 loop spans 16 amino acids. The CDR3 bases are TGTGCCAGCTCACCCGGACTAGCGGGAGGGGGGAGTGAGCAGTTCTTC. Translated: CASSPGLAGGGSEQFF.

This sequence joins TRBV7-9 and TRBJ2-3; possibly TRBD2 for D (6 bases). This CDR3 comprises 17 residues. Germline CDR1 and CDR2: SEHNR and FQNEAQ (reference sequence). V dropped 3 bases and J dropped 7 bases, with 23 bases sitting between them. CDR3 sequence reads: CASSFLRGGDGTHTQYF. The CDR3 DNA reads TGTGCCAGCAGCTTTTTGAGGGGAGGAGATGGGACTCATACGCAGTATTTT.

V is TRBV19 and J is TRBJ1-5, with a possible D match to TRBD1 (5 bases). Germline CDR1 LNHDA, CDR2 SQIVND (reference sequence). V was cut by 7 bases and J by 6 bases, with 13 bases left in between. The CDR3 is 13 amino acids. The CDR3 nucleotides read TGTGCCAGTACAGGGTCGGGGGGTCAGCCCCAGCATTTT. It yields the protein CASTGSGGQPQHF.

The gene calls are TRBV5-1 and TRBJ2-7; 9 bases align to TRBD1. Trimming at V came to 4 bases and at J to 9 bases, leaving 23 bases not matched to a gene. From germline, CDR1 is SGHRS and CDR2 YFSETQ. The CDR3 runs to 18 residues. This chain's CDR3 is CASSATGTGSPTSTSQYF. DNA of the CDR3: TGCGCCAGCAGCGCCACCGGGACAGGGAGCCCTACCTCTACTTCGCAGTACTTC.

This sequence joins TRBV15 and TRBJ2-1, with 11 positions matching TRBD2. J gave up 7 bases and V 4 bases, and 6 bases lay outside the gene matches. The CDR3 has 15 amino acids. Germline V gene sequence: CDR1 LNHNV, CDR2 YYDKDF (reference sequence). The DNA of the CDR3 is TGTGCCACCAGCAAAGGACTAGCGGGCCTTAATGAGCAGTTCTTC. As protein: CATSKGLAGLNEQFF.